The clone carrying this T cell receptor beta chain was seen ten or more times. The antigen remains undetermined. With iRepertoire HTBI primers and Arm-PCR of CDR3 regions, TCR beta libraries were built. TCRdb independently ran MiXCR on the multiplex PCR reads; one entry per CDR3 protein. The sample contains 400,000 to 500,000 distinct CDR3 sequences, 14% of which appear only once. This sample was included in a study of regulatory T cells in long-lasting Graves disease. Time point of the sample: newly diagnosed GD, antithyroid drugs for less than 3 months. The TCR library used RNA extracted from PBMCs. Study-wide results and caveats: Among persistent patients, a larger number of public clonotypes were shared (around 2,700) than among newly diagnosed patients (roughly 910).

The CDR3 consists of 15 residues. Per the germline V gene, CDR1 is MDHEN and CDR2 is SYDVKM. The J segment lost 9 bases and the V segment lost 4 bases, leaving 11 bases of the junction unmatched. This same sample was also part of a study on T cells in Graves' hyperthyroidism and ophthalmopathy. This second report adds: Stability of Graves' hyperthyroidism was defined as absent ophthalmopathy progression within 18 months. Recently diagnosed hyperthyroidism of less than 2 months' duration affected patients aged 18 to 65. In simple terms, a model built on 13 V-J features told ophthalmopathy apart from stable hyperthyroidism.

The source material was peripheral blood mononuclear cells (PBMCs), sampled at new diagnosis, from a patient treated with antithyroid drugs. This chain uses TRBV28 with TRBJ2-1; 8 positions match TRBD2. The receptor was isolated from a woman aged 45-65 years with Graves disease. CDR3 loop: CASSSPITAGVEQFF. The CDR3 DNA is TGTGCCAGCAGTTCCCCTATCACAGCGGGAGTTGAGCAGTTCTTC.